The clone carrying this T cell receptor beta chain was found a few times. What it recognizes is unknown. These data originate in a study of identical twins. Study-level findings and limits: Within twin pairs, the out-of-frame alpha sequences they shared showed excess low generation probability.

Carrying unique molecular identifiers, the cDNA also gained a universal primer site through template switching. One entry per CDR3 protein, called by TCRdb with MiXCR from the 5' RACE reads. The repertoire holds 200,000 to 300,000 distinct CDR3 sequences, with more than 9% as singletons. Trimming pared 7 bases from V and 8 bases from J, leaving 15 bases between. Germline V gene lookup returns CDR1 SQVTM and CDR2 ANQGSEA. The CDR3 sequence is 12 residues long. The receptor was isolated from a man in his fifties in good health. The gene calls are TRBV29-1 and TRBJ2-1; possibly TRBD2 for D (6 bases). The sample taken for sequencing was memory T cells sorted from blood. The CDR3 region is CSGARGLHEQFF. The CDR3 DNA follows: TGCAGCGGGGCCCGGGGGTTGCATGAGCAGTTCTTC.